This T cell receptor (beta chain) was recorded in a study of beta chain features in type 1 diabetes (dated by TCRdb to 2016 to 2019). For the wider study: Patients and healthy donors did not differ in mean age, gender distribution, total cell number or subset yield. Across all samples, 107,917,701 sorted cells were examined, and cell number per subset correlated strongly with RNA yield. The study compared TCRB repertoires of sorted circulating CD4+ T cell subsets between recently diagnosed type 1 diabetes patients and matched healthy donors. Naive and central memory subsets were obtained from all 30 or so donors, but regulatory and stem cell-like memory subsets were isolated from only 8 patients and 8 healthy donors. What the authors observed across the whole study: Shorter templates might be favored by PCR, yet because patient and control samples were amplified and corrected together, any such skew would affect both groups equally. Fewer insertions and more nucleotide deletions at VDJ recombination sites were observed in patients with type 1 diabetes, implying thymic rearrangement abnormalities. Because small numbers of individuals were included in the HLA sub-analyses, any influence of HLA type on TCRB rearrangement was left unresolved. Because cDNA was sequenced instead of genomic DNA, activated cells with high expression could be over-represented, although the groups did not differ in activation or CD3 levels. Type 1 diabetes patients showed a moderate but significant shortening of TCRB CDR3 length in all four CD4+ subsets. Naive, central memory and regulatory TCRB repertoires appeared to be more similar among patients than among healthy donors.

Regarding this clone: Its antigen is not yet known. Base qualities are not at hand, and no much larger clone is one base apart.

The entire amount of isolated RNA was reverse transcribed using the High Capacity cDNA Reverse Transcription Kit, so the sequenced TCRB transcripts were expressed ones. Deep immunoSEQ sequencing was performed on naive, central memory and regulatory T cell samples, with an average of about 3.57 million total reads per sample. Sorted cells were lysed in RLT buffer and RNA was extracted with DNase-treated RNeasy Micro or Mini kits, depending on cell number. Each cell subset was processed on its own to prevent cross-contamination, while patient and healthy donor samples were processed together. The immunoSEQ multiplex PCR was used to amplify TCRB sequences from cDNA, generating 87-bp fragments that spanned the CDR3 region. Amplicons were sequenced on the Illumina HiSeq platform. The published analysis was carried out like this. PCR bias was corrected computationally using synthetic template baselines, and reads within Hamming distance 2 were collapsed, with unmergeable singletons discarded. Reads were aligned to IMGT to assign V, D and J genes, CDR3 length, and insertions or deletions at six rearrangement sites. Within each subset, clonotype counts were normalized to sorted cell number, and only after that were true diversity and Gini coefficients computed with the tcR R package. The overlap coefficient, calculated on TCRB nucleotide sequences, was used to measure repertoire sharing. Out-of-frame TCRB sequences from naive cells were analyzed to stand in for the pre-selection repertoire. TCRdb's version of the immuneACCESS table is confined to in-frame rearrangements and falls short of the full clone set. An unresolved V gene accounts for under half of the shortfall where checked; the remainder is of unknown origin. The V and J calls and clone size come from that table; D and trimming were worked out from the DNA. The sample table lists approximately 250,000 clones, roughly 13% of them with a count of one. The top ten clones comprise around 0.03% of the sample.

V drops 2 bases and J drops 0 bases, leaving 8 bases in between. From the cysteine up to the phenylalanine, the CDR3 has a length of 14 residues. Only CDR3 DNA is held: 42 bases, read in frame from base 1. Sequences MNHNY (CDR1) and SVGAGI (CDR2) are obtained from the germline V gene (reference sequence). From each donor, a single peripheral blood sample of around 120 mL on average was drawn into heparinised tubes. A BD FACSAria II and a panel including CD45RO, CCR7, CD25, CD127, CD95 and CD27 were used to sort naive, central memory, regulatory and stem cell-like memory CD4+ T cells. Purity was above 98% for every sorted population. PBMCs were separated immediately by Lymphoprep density gradient centrifugation and were stained directly, without being cultured. So that batch effects would be minimized, each experiment stained and sorted samples in pairs, pairing one healthy donor with one patient.

Sequenced sample: naive CD4+ T cells from blood. The sample's cell subset or site label, in plain terms: true naive CD4+ T cells. The source of this sequence is a woman between 40 and 50 years old in good health. The V and J segments used are TRBV6-6 and TRBJ2-7; no D gene can be assigned with confidence. The sequenced DNA is TGTGCCAGCAGTTACGTGTTAGACTCCTACGAGCAGTACTTC. Translated, this is CASSYVLDSYEQYF.